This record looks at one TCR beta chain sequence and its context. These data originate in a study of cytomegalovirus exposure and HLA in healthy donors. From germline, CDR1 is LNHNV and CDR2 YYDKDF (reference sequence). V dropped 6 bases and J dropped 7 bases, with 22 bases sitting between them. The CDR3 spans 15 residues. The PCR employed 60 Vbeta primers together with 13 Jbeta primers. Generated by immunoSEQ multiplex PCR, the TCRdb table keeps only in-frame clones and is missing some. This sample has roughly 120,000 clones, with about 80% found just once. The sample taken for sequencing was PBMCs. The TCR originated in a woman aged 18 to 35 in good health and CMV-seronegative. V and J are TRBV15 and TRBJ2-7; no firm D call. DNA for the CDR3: TGTGCCACCAGTCCCCGACTCACTCACGGAGTAGAGCAGTACTTC. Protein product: CATSPRLTHGVEQYF.